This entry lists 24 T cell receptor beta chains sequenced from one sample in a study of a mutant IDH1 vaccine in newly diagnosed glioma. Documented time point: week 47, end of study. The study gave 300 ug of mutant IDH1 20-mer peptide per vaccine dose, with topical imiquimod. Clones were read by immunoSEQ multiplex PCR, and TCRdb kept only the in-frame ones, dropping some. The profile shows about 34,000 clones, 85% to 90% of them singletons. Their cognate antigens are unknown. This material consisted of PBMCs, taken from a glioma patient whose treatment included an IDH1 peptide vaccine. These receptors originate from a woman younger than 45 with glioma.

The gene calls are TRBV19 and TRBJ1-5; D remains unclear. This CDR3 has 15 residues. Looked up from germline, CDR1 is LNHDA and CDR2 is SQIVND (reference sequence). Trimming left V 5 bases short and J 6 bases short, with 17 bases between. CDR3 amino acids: CASSLKGIYGQPQHF. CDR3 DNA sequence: TGTGCCAGTAGTCTGAAAGGCATCTATGGTCAGCCCCAGCATTTT.

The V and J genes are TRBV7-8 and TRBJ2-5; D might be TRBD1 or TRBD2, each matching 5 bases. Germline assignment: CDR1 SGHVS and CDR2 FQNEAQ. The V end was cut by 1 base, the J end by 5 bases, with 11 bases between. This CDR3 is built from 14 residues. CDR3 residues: CASSLVGERETQYF. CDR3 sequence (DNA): TGTGCCAGCAGCTTAGTGGGGGAGAGGGAGACCCAGTACTTC.

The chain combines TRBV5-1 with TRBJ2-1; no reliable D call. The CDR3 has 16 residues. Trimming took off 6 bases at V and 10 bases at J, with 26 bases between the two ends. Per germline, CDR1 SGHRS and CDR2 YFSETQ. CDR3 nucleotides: TGCGCCAGCACCCCTGGTGGACGTTTTCCCACTCGGGAGCAGTTCTTC. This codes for CASTPGGRFPTREQFF.

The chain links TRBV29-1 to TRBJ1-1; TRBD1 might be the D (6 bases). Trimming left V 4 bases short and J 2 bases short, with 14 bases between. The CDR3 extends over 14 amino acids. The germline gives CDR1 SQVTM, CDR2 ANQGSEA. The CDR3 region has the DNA TGCAGCGTTGGGAACAGGGCGCCTAACACTGAAGCTTTCTTT. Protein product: CSVGNRAPNTEAFF.

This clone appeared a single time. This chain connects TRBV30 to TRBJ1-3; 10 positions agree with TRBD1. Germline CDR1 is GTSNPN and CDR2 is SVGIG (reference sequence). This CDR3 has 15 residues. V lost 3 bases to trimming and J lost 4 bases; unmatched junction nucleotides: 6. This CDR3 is CAWSRQGALGNTIYF. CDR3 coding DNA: TGTGCCTGGAGCCGACAGGGGGCGCTAGGAAACACCATATATTTT.

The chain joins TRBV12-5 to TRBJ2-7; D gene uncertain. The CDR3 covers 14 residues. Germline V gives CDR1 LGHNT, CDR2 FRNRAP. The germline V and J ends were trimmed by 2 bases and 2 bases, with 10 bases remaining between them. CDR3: CASGLLRYPYEQYF. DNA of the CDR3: TGTGCTAGTGGTTTGCTCCGGTACCCCTACGAGCAGTACTTC.

The CDR3 spells CASSPRQGPPYGYTF. The CDR3 DNA sequence: TGTGCCAGCTCACCCCGACAGGGACCCCCCTATGGCTACACCTTC. The V gene is TRBV18, the J gene TRBJ1-2; 7 bases fit TRBD1. The CDR3 consists of 15 residues. In germline, CDR1 is KGHSH, CDR2 LQKENI. V shed 3 bases, J shed 4 bases, and the junction held 8 bases outside the gene matches. Looking up the rest from reference TRBV18 and TRBJ1-2 gives the full variable domain: NAGVMQNPRHLVRRRGQEARLRCSPMKGHSHVYWYRQLPEEGLKFMVYLQKENIIDESGMPKERFSAEFPKEGPSILRIQQVVRGDSAAYFCASSPRQGPPYGYTFGSGTRLTVV.

The CDR3 sequence is CASSDRDTNTEAFF. Written as DNA, the CDR3 is TGTGCCAGCAGCGACCGGGACACGAACACTGAAGCTTTCTTT. This rearrangement joins TRBV7-9 to TRBJ1-1; D perhaps matches TRBD1 (6 bases). Deletions cut 5 bases from V and 1 base from J, with 11 bases between. Germline V gene data show CDR1 as SEHNR and CDR2 as FQNEAQ (reference sequence). The CDR3 extends over 14 amino acids.

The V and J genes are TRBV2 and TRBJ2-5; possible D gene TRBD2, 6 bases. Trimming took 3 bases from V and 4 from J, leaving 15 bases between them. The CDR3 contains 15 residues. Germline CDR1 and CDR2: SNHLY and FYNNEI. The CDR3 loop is CASSDRPEGGETQYF. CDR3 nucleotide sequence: TGTGCCAGCAGTGACAGGCCGGAGGGCGGAGAGACCCAGTACTTC. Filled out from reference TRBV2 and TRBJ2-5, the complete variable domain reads EPEVTQTPSHQVTQMGQEVILRCVPISNHLYFYWYRQILGQKVEFLVSFYNNEISEKSEIFDDQFSVERPDGSNFTLKIRSTKLEDSAMYFCASSDRPEGGETQYFGPGTRLLVL.

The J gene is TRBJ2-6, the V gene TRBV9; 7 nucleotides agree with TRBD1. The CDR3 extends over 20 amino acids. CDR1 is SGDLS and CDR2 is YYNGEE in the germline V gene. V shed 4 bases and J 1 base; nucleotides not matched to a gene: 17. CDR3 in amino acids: CASSPRPPGTVISGANVLTF. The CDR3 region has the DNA TGTGCCAGCAGCCCGAGACCCCCCGGGACAGTCATTTCTGGGGCCAACGTCCTGACTTTC. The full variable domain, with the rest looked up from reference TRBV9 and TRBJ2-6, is DSGVTQTPKHLITATGQRVTLRCSPRSGDLSVYWYQQSLDQGLQFLIQYYNGEERAKGNILERFSAQQFPDLHSELNLSSLELGDSALYFCASSPRPPGTVISGANVLTFGAGSRLTVL.

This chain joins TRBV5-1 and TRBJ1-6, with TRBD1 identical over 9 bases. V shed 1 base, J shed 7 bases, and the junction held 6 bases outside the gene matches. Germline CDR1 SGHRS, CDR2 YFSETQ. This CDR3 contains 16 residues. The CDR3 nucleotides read TGCGCCAGCAGCTTGTCCGGTGACAGGGGGAATTCACCCCTCCACTTT. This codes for CASSLSGDRGNSPLHF.

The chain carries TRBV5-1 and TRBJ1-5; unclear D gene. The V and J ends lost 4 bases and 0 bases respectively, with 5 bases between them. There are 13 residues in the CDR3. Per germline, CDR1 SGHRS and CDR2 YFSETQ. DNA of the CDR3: TGCGCCAGCAGCCCGGATAGCAATCAGCCCCAGCATTTT. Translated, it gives CASSPDSNQPQHF.

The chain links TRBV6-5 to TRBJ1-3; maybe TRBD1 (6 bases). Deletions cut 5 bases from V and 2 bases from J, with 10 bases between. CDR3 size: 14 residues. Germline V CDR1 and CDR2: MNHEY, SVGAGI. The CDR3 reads CASSPGVPGNTIYF. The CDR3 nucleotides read TGTGCCAGCAGTCCAGGGGTCCCTGGAAACACCATATATTTT.

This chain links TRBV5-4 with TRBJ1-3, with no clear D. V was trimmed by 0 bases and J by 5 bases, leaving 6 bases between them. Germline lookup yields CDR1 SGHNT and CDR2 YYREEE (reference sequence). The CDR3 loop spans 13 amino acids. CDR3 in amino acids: CASSLAGRNTIYF. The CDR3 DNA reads TGTGCCAGCAGCTTGGCCGGGCGAAACACCATATATTTT.

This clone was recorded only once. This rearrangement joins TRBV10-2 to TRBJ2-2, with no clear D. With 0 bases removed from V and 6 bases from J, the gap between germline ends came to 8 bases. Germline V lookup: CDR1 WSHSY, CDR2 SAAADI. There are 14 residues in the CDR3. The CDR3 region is CASSESQHAGELFF. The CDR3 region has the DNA TGCGCCAGCAGTGAGTCGCAGCACGCCGGGGAGCTGTTTTTT.

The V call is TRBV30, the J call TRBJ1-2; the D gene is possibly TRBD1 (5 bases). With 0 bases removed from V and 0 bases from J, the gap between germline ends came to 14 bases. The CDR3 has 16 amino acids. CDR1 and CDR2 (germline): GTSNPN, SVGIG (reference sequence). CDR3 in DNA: TGTGCCTGGAGTGTAGGGTCGCCGGGGGCTAACTATGGCTACACCTTC. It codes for CAWSVGSPGANYGYTF.

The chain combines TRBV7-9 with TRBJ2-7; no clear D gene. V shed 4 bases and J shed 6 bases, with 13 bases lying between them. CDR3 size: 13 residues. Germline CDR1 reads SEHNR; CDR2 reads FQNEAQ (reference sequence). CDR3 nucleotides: TGTGCCAGCAGCTCTTATACGGACCGCGAGCAGTACTTC. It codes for CASSSYTDREQYF.

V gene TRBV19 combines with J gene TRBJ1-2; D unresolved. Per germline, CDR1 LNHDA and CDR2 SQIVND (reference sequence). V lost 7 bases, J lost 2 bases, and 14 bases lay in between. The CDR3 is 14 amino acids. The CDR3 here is CASKSMGENYGYTF. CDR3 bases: TGTGCCAGTAAATCGATGGGTGAAAACTATGGCTACACCTTC.

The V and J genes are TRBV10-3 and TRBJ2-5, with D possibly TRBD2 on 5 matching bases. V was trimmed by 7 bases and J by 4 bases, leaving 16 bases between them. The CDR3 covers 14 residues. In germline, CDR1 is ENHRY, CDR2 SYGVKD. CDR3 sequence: CAIMDPAGGETQYF. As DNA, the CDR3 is TGTGCCATCATGGACCCCGCGGGTGGAGAGACCCAGTACTTC.

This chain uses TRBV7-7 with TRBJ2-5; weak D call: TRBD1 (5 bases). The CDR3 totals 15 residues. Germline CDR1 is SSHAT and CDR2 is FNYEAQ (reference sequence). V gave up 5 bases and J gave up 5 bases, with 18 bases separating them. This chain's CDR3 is CASSPAGSSWETQYF. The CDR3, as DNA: TGTGCCAGCAGCCCCGCAGGGTCCTCCTGGGAGACCCAGTACTTC.

Here the CDR3 DNA reads TGTGCCAGCAGTCCCCCCTGGAACACTGAAGCTTTCTTT. As protein: CASSPPWNTEAFF. The rearrangement uses TRBV7-2 and TRBJ1-1; D unclear. The V and J ends lost 6 bases and 1 base respectively, with 9 bases between them. Per germline, CDR1 SGHTA and CDR2 FQGNSA. The CDR3 totals 13 residues.

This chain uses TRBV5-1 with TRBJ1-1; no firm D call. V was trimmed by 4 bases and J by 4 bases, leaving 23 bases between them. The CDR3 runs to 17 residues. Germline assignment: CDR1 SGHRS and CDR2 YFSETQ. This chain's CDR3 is CASSQRPGDSMSTEAFF. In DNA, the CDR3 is TGCGCCAGCAGCCAAAGACCCGGAGACTCGATGAGCACTGAAGCTTTCTTT. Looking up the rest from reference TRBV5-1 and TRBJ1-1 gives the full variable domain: KAGVTQTPRYLIKTRGQQVTLSCSPISGHRSVSWYQQTPGQGLQFLFEYFSETQRNKGNFPGRFSGRQFSNSRSEMNVSTLELGDSALYLCASSQRPGDSMSTEAFFGQGTRLTVV.

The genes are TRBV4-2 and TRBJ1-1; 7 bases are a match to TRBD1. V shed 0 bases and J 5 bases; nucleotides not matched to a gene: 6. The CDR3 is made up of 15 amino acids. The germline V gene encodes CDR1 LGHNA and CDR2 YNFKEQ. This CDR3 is CASSQEQGWMTEAFF. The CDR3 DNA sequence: TGTGCCAGCAGCCAAGAACAGGGGTGGATGACTGAAGCTTTCTTT.

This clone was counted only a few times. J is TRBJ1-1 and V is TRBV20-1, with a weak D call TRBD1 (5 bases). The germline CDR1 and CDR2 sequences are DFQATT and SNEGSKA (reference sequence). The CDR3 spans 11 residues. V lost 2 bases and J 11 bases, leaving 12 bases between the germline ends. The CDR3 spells CSARRSEGAFF. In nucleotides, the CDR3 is TGCAGTGCTAGAAGGTCCGAGGGGGCTTTCTTT.